These 19 T cell receptor beta chains were sequenced from one sample in a study of T-cell reconstitution after alpha-beta-depleted transplantation in children. Unique molecular identifiers tagged the TCRbeta library. TCRdb used MiXCR to reprocess the PCR reads, holding one entry per CDR3 protein. Among more than 400,000 distinct CDR3 sequences listed, about 45% were seen once. Sequencing was performed on PBMCs, taken before TCRalphabeta/CD19-depleted stem cell transplant. The receptors were gathered from a girl under 10 years old with aplastic anemia, due to receive a stem cell transplant.

This clonotype was counted at least ten times. Written as DNA, the CDR3 is TGTGCCAGCAGCCTTGACAGGGACTTTGATCAGCCCCAGCATTTT. This codes for CASSLDRDFDQPQHF. The chain recombines TRBV28 with TRBJ1-5; TRBD1 matches 7 bases. This CDR3 comprises 15 residues. CDR1 and CDR2 (germline): MDHEN, SYDVKM. V dropped 6 bases and J dropped 5; count of bases not matched to a gene: 10. Full variable domain (rest looked up from reference TRBV28 and TRBJ1-5): DVKVTQSSRYLVKRTGEKVFLECVQDMDHENMFWYRQDPGLGLRLIYFSYDVKMKEKGDIPEGYSVSREKKERFSLILESASTNQTSMYLCASSLDRDFDQPQHFGDGTRLSIL.

The chain joins TRBV7-2 to TRBJ2-1, with unresolved D. The CDR3 covers 15 residues. Germline V gene sequence: CDR1 SGHTA, CDR2 FQGNSA. Trimming removed 4 bases at V and 2 bases at J, with 12 bases between. CDR3 sequence reads: CASSSPPSAYNEQFF. CDR3 nucleotides: TGTGCCAGCAGCTCGCCGCCCAGCGCCTACAATGAGCAGTTCTTC.

This sequence joins TRBV20-1 and TRBJ1-1, with D maybe TRBD1 (5 bases). Germline V gene sequence: CDR1 DFQATT, CDR2 SNEGSKA (reference sequence). Trimming pared 7 bases from V and 4 bases from J, leaving 13 bases between. This CDR3 spans 12 amino acids. This CDR3 reads CSVEGGTTEAFF. In nucleotides, the CDR3 is TGCAGTGTAGAGGGAGGGACCACTGAAGCTTTCTTT.

The chain links TRBV5-1 to TRBJ2-7; D gene uncertain. The CDR3 contains 14 residues. Germline values: CDR1 SGHRS, CDR2 YFSETQ. Trimming left V 1 base short and J 0 bases short, with 8 bases between. The CDR3 nucleotides are TGCGCCAGCAGCTTGTCGTCGGCCTCCTACGAGCAGTACTTC. It specifies CASSLSSASYEQYF.

Only a few counts were recorded for this clonotype. The rearrangement uses TRBV30 and TRBJ2-3; 8 nucleotides align to TRBD2. V was pared by 5 bases and J by 8 bases, with 3 bases of the junction left unmatched. The CDR3 spans 11 residues. Germline V gives CDR1 GTSNPN, CDR2 SVGIG (reference sequence). The CDR3 DNA follows: TGTGCCTGGCTAGCGGGTGTTACGCAGTATTTT. It specifies CAWLAGVTQYF.

This clonotype was seen ten or more times. The V gene is TRBV20-1, the J gene TRBJ2-2; D is perhaps TRBD1 (6 bases). In germline, CDR1 is DFQATT, CDR2 SNEGSKA (reference sequence). Trimming shortened V by 0 bases and J by 3 bases, and 14 bases separated the two germline ends. The CDR3 covers 16 residues. Here the CDR3 reads CSARDSPTGHTGELFF. CDR3 in DNA: TGCAGTGCTAGAGATTCCCCAACAGGGCACACCGGGGAGCTGTTTTTT.

In this sample, this clonotype turned up many times. The V and J genes are TRBV7-9 and TRBJ2-4; a possible D gene is TRBD2 (6 bases). CDR1 and CDR2 from the germline V gene are SEHNR and FQNEAQ (reference sequence). Deletions cut 7 bases from V and 5 bases from J, with 12 bases between. This CDR3 is built from 13 residues. DNA for the CDR3: TGTGCCAGCACCAAATGGGGGGAAAACATTCAGTACTTC. Encoded protein: CASTKWGENIQYF.

In its sample, this clonotype was seen many times. This chain joins TRBV20-1 and TRBJ2-7; tentative D call: TRBD1 (6 bases). The CDR3 has 13 amino acids. Per germline, CDR1 DFQATT and CDR2 SNEGSKA (reference sequence). Trimming removed 2 bases at V and 3 bases at J, with 11 bases between. The CDR3 region is CSARQQGDYEQYF. For the CDR3, the DNA is TGCAGTGCTAGACAACAGGGCGACTACGAGCAGTACTTC.

In this sample, this clonotype turned up once. A much more abundant neighbour one base away suggests this may be a read error. The conserved final phenylalanine or tryptophan is absent from the CDR3, which likely points to a read error. This chain joins TRBV12-3 or TRBV12-4 and TRBJ2-1; D may match TRBD1 or TRBD2 (7 bases each). Trimming removed 4 bases at V and 2 bases at J, with 15 bases between. The length of the CDR3 is 16 residues. The CDR3 nucleotides are TGTGCCAGCAGTTGGGACAGAAGCGGGACCTACAATGAGCAGTTCTCC. Amino acids: CASSWDRSGTYNEQFS.

This clonotype was counted many times. This chain joins TRBV5-1 and TRBJ2-1; D gene ambiguous. Germline CDR1 SGHRS, CDR2 YFSETQ. The CDR3 spans 15 residues. V gave up 4 bases and J gave up 1 base, with 12 bases separating them. CDR3 in DNA: TGCGCCAGCAGCACCCCCCGAACGTCCTACAATGAGCAGTTCTTC. Translated, it gives CASSTPRTSYNEQFF.

This clonotype appeared many times. This chain joins TRBV5-1 and TRBJ2-4; 7 nucleotides line up with TRBD1. The trim removed 2 bases at V and 3 bases at J, leaving 5 bases unmatched. The CDR3 sequence is 15 residues long. Germline values: CDR1 SGHRS, CDR2 YFSETQ. CDR3: CASSFVTGDKNIQYF. The CDR3, as DNA: TGCGCCAGCAGCTTTGTAACAGGGGACAAAAACATTCAGTACTTC.

The CDR3 DNA reads TGTGCCAGCAGCTTACGGGGCACAACCAACTATGGCTACACCTTC. Its protein is CASSLRGTTNYGYTF. The chain joins TRBV7-2 to TRBJ1-2; D perhaps matches TRBD1 (5 bases). Germline CDR1 is SGHTA and CDR2 is FQGNSA. The CDR3 length is 15 residues. The V end lost 2 bases, the J end lost 2 bases, and 12 bases lay between the germline ends.

This clonotype was detected ten times or more. The V and J genes are TRBV7-3 and TRBJ2-2; tentatively, D is TRBD1 (6 bases). The germline V gene has CDR1 SGHTA and CDR2 FQGTGA. Trimming removed 5 bases from V and 5 bases from J, with 12 bases in between. The CDR3 is 14 amino acids. CDR3 protein: CASSADSITGELFF. As DNA, the CDR3 is TGTGCCAGCAGCGCGGACAGTATTACCGGGGAGCTGTTTTTT.

This clonotype was recorded only once. The rearrangement uses TRBV5-1 and TRBJ2-2, with 10 bases aligning to TRBD1. V was pared by 1 base and J by 6 bases, with 3 bases of the junction left unmatched. There are 15 residues in the CDR3. The germline gives CDR1 SGHRS, CDR2 YFSETQ. Written as DNA, the CDR3 is TGCGCCAGCAGCTTGTGGACAGGGGGAGCCGGGGAGCTGTTTTTT. Translated, it gives CASSLWTGGAGELFF.

This clonotype occurred a few times. The chain combines TRBV20-1 with TRBJ2-3; 7 bases agree with TRBD2. The CDR3 sequence is 15 residues long. Germline loops: CDR1 DFQATT, CDR2 SNEGSKA (reference sequence). With V trimmed by 5 bases and J by 5 bases, 13 bases remained unmatched. For the CDR3, the DNA is TGCAGTGCTCACACGGGACTAATTATAATAGATACGCAGTATTTT. Protein sequence: CSAHTGLIIIDTQYF.

The count of this clonotype is one. V gene TRBV7-9 combines with J gene TRBJ2-1; D may correspond to TRBD1 or TRBD2 (6 bases each). V lost 8 bases and J 10 bases, leaving 15 bases between the germline ends. Germline V gene data show CDR1 as SEHNR and CDR2 as FQNEAQ (reference sequence). CDR3 length: 12 amino acids. CDR3 DNA sequence: TGTGCCAGCCTCTATGCGGGGACAGAGCAGTTCTTC. Residues: CASLYAGTEQFF.

The chain combines TRBV28 with TRBJ2-6, with 12 bases matching TRBD1. This CDR3 is built from 20 residues. The germline gives CDR1 MDHEN, CDR2 SYDVKM. Germline trimming cut 3 bases from V and 11 bases from J; bases unmatched to any gene: 20. CDR3 loop: CASSLGTGGYAGAPRHVLTF. DNA for the CDR3: TGTGCCAGCAGTTTGGGGACAGGGGGCTACGCGGGGGCCCCTCGGCACGTCCTGACTTTC.

This clonotype has ten or more counts. The V and J genes are TRBV27 and TRBJ2-3; D may be TRBD1 or TRBD2 (6 bases each). This CDR3 region has 16 residues. The V gene lost 2 bases and the J gene lost 2 bases, with 14 bases spanning the gap. In germline, CDR1 is MNHEY, CDR2 SMNVEV (reference sequence). CDR3 in DNA: TGTGCCAGCAGTTTAATTGCAGGGGAGGCCACAGATACGCAGTATTTT. Translating it yields CASSLIAGEATDTQYF.

The sample holds a few counts of this clonotype. The chain employs TRBV7-2 and TRBJ2-1, with 9 positions matching TRBD2. V shed 0 bases and J 2 bases; nucleotides not matched to a gene: 8. Germline loops: CDR1 SGHTA, CDR2 FQGNSA. The CDR3 extends over 18 amino acids. The CDR3 nucleotides are TGTGCCAGCAGCTTAGCGGTGGCGGGAGGGCCCACCTACAATGAGCAGTTCTTC. The encoded protein is CASSLAVAGGPTYNEQFF.